This TCR beta chain comes out of a study of blood T cell repertoires in COVID-19 (TCRdb year 2020). The study in broad terms: Samples covering the acute and convalescent phases of COVID-19 were provided by collaborators in the United States, Italy and Spain. The material from the prospective study consisted of cDNA or gDNA derived from T cells, B-cell-depleted T cells, or PBMCs. Deeply sampled blood TCRbeta repertoires from subjects exposed to, actively infected with, or recovered from COVID-19 were included in the dataset. The repertoires were released in a freely available public database intended as a resource for research on the immune response to SARS-CoV-2. Samples were obtained from the ongoing ImmuneRACE study (first 160 participants) and from over 1,000 subjects provided by 6 global collaborators. A de-identified subject ID, COVID-19 status, age in years and sex were almost always included in the sample metadata. Where available, HLA class I and class II types were taken from metadata supplied by the sample provider and were not determined by assay-based typing.

The research as a whole found: How much clinical and demographic metadata was included differed by source and by participant, and the metadata was provided uncurated.

As concerns this clone: Its recognized antigen is unknown. Per-base quality was not reported, and no clone a single base away is much larger than it.

Collaborating institutions collected whole blood in K2EDTA tubes following their own protocols. For TCRbeta analysis, collaborator samples were shipped as frozen whole blood, as isolated PBMCs, or as DNA extracted from either sample type. TCRbeta CDR3 regions were amplified from genomic DNA using the immunoSEQ Assay, a bias-controlled multiplex PCR. The original pipeline was this. The number of nucleated cells in each sample was estimated by amplification of reference gene primers within the assay. To quantify the absolute abundance of each unique TCRbeta CDR3 rearrangement, sequence reads were collapsed and filtered. For each sample, productive Simpson clonality was calculated as the square root of Simpson's diversity index across productive rearrangements. TCRdb's version of the immuneACCESS table is confined to in-frame rearrangements and falls short of the full clone set. An unresolved V gene accounts for under half of the shortfall where checked; the remainder is of unknown origin. V, J and clone size were drawn from that table, and D and trimming were deduced from the DNA. For this sample there are more than 20,000 clones; 75% to 85% appear just once. The ten most abundant clones make up over 12% of the sample.

CDR1 and CDR2 (SGHAT, FQNNGV) derive from the germline V gene. Unmatched junction bases come to 5, with V trimmed by 3 bases and J by 9 bases. From the cysteine through the phenylalanine, the CDR3 covers 13 amino acids. The CDR3 DNA has 39 bases and is translated from base 1. In this chain, TRBV11-2 is recombined with TRBJ2-1; 7 of the junction bases match TRBD1. Sequenced: peripheral blood. This clonotype was sampled from a man of 80 years or more with active or convalescent COVID-19. Here the CDR3 is given as CASSFDYRGEQFF. The DNA reads as follows: TGTGCCAGCAGCTTCGACTACAGGGGTGAGCAGTTCTTC.